Below, one T cell receptor beta chain is given with its context. Its antigen is currently unknown. The data were taken from a study of cytomegalovirus exposure and HLA in healthy donors. Findings and caveats of the study: It was shown in a later analysis that HLA-associated TCR beta chains were more clonally expanded than other, equally common chains. Later analysis identified a missense DCLRE1C variant that was linked to TCR beta V- and J-gene trimming. Overall, about 160 TCR beta chains were annotated as cytomegalovirus-associated. A later look showed TCR association rates differing by HLA locus, highest for DRB1 and lowest for HLA-C.

Germline values: CDR1 SGHTS, CDR2 YDEGEE. Trimming stripped 2 bases from V and 6 bases from J, with 14 bases between. The CDR3 totals 14 residues. The study ran its PCR with 60 Vbeta and 13 Jbeta primers. The assay was immunoSEQ multiplex PCR, and TCRdb's table has in-frame clones only and misses some. The sample gives 200,000 to 250,000 clones, roughly 80% of which show up once; about a sixth is in the top ten. The clonotype originates from a middle-aged man in good health and CMV-seronegative. Sequenced input: PBMCs. The chain combines TRBV5-8 with TRBJ1-1; D ambiguous. CDR3 loop: CASSFLEEGPEAFF. The CDR3 coding sequence is TGTGCCAGCAGCTTCCTCGAGGAGGGCCCTGAAGCTTTCTTT.